Reported below is one T cell receptor beta chain. Its target is unknown. These data belong to a study of T cell responses to AZD1222 COVID-19 vaccine. Study results and limitations: Clonal diversity was possibly underestimated; the donors were predominantly white British and more often female. Repertoires in all cases were sampled only once the peak T cell response had passed.

The CDR3 loop spans 15 amino acids. Germline CDR1 and CDR2: SEHNR and FQNEAQ (reference sequence). Trimming removed 0 bases at V and 1 base at J, with 9 bases between. Assay: immunoSEQ multiplex PCR; the TCRdb copy retains only in-frame clones and omits some. The sample gives 100,000 to 120,000 clones, 92% of which show up once; almost 2.5% is in the top ten. The TCR originated in an adult who received the AZD1222 COVID-19 vaccine. This chain links TRBV7-9 with TRBJ1-1; D gene ambiguous. The specimen was peripheral blood, collected 28 days after the second AZD1222 dose. CDR3 loop: CASSLASGENTEAFF. CDR3 nucleotides: TGTGCCAGCAGCTTAGCGTCTGGGGAGAACACTGAAGCTTTCTTT.